The present T cell receptor beta chain was sequenced within a study of shared clonotypes between healthy human individuals. This table comes from immunoSEQ multiplex PCR, and its TCRdb copy is limited to in-frame clones, with some not included. This sample has hundreds of thousands of clones, with roughly 96% found just once. V shed 6 bases and J 5 bases; nucleotides not matched to a gene: 8. The CDR3 is made up of 16 amino acids. Germline-derived CDR1 and CDR2 are SNHLY and FYNNEI. Naive CD8 cells, CD45RO-negative and positively selected for CCR7, excluded terminally differentiated effector memory CD45RA+ cells.

The sequenced sample was naive CD8+ T cells sorted from blood. This receptor was identified in a woman in her thirties in good health. This sequence joins TRBV2 and TRBJ2-3; TRBD2 matches 13 bases. The CDR3 region has the DNA TGTGCCAGCAGATCGGGGACTAGCGGGATCGTAGATACGCAGTATTTT. Amino acid sequence: CASRSGTSGIVDTQYF. Together with reference TRBV2 and TRBJ2-3, the CDR3 gives the full variable domain: EPEVTQTPSHQVTQMGQEVILRCVPISNHLYFYWYRQILGQKVEFLVSFYNNEISEKSEIFDDQFSVERPDGSNFTLKIRSTKLEDSAMYFCASRSGTSGIVDTQYFGPGTRLTVL.